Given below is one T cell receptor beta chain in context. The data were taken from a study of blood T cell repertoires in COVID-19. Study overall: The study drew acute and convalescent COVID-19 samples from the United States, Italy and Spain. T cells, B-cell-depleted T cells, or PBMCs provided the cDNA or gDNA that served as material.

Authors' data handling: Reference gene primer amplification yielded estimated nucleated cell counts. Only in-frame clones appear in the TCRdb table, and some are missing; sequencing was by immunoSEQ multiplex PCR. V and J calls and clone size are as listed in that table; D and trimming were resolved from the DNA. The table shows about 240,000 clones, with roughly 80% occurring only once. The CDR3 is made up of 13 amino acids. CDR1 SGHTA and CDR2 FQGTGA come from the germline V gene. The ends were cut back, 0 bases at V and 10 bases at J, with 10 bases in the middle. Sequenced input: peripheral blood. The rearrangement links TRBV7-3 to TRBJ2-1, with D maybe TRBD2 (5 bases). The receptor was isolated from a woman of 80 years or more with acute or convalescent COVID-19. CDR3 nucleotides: TGTGCCAGCAGCTTAACGGCCTCGGGGGAGCAGTTCTTC. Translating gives CASSLTASGEQFF.